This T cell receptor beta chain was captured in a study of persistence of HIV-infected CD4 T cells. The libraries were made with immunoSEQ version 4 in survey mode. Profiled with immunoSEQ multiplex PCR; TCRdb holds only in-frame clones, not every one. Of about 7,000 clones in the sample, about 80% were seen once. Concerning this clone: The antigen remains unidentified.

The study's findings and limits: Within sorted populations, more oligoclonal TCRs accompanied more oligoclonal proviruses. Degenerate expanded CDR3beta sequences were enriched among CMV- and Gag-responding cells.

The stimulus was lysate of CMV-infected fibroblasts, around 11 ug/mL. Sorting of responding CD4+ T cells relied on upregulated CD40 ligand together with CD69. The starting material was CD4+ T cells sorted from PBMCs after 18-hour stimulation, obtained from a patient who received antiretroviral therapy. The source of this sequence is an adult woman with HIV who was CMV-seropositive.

CDR3 sequence reads: CASSPNGASGRLGEQFF. CDR3 DNA sequence: TGTGCCAGCAGCCCGAATGGGGCTAGCGGGAGACTCGGGGAGCAGTTCTTC. This rearrangement joins TRBV7-3 to TRBJ2-1; 10 bases fit TRBD2. The CDR3 length is 17 residues. Germline loops: CDR1 SGHTA, CDR2 FQGTGA. Trimming took 5 bases from V and 10 from J; bases not matched to a gene: 17.